This passage covers 5 T cell receptor beta chains from one sample sequenced in a study of beta chain features in type 1 diabetes listed by TCRdb under 2018. Library preparation was by the immunoSEQ multiplex PCR assay. The entire isolated RNA was reverse transcribed using the High Capacity cDNA Reverse Transcription Kit, and thus expressed TCRB transcripts were sequenced. TCRdb re-hosts the immuneACCESS table, in-frame sequences only. Its copies lack some clones; in the studies checked, an unresolved V gene accounts for under half of them, and the cause for the rest is not known. In this sample the table shows under 900,000 clones, 15% to 20% of which occur a single time. The biggest ten clones account for roughly 0.025% of the sample. Specimen: naive CD4+ T cells from blood. In light of the paper, this sample's cell subset or site label describes: true naive CD4+ T cells. The receptors come from a woman between 18 and 30 years old in good health.

The V gene is TRBV5-1, the J gene TRBJ2-7, with TRBD1 matching 8 bases. This CDR3 region has 15 residues. Germline assignment: CDR1 SGHRS and CDR2 YFSETQ. With 6 bases clipped from V and 3 bases from J, the junction kept 11 bases outside the gene matches. The CDR3 loop reads CASTRAPGQVYEQYF. The CDR3 nucleotides are TGCGCCAGCACCAGGGCGCCGGGACAGGTCTACGAGCAGTACTTC.

The chain recombines TRBV4-3 with TRBJ1-4; D is unclear. The length of the CDR3 is 14 residues. V was cut by 1 base and J by 9 bases, with 12 bases left in between. Germline V gives CDR1 LGHNA, CDR2 YSLEER. The chain's CDR3 is CASSQGNWIQKLFF. The CDR3, as DNA: TGCGCCAGCAGCCAAGGGAACTGGATTCAAAAACTGTTTTTT.

As DNA, the CDR3 is TGTGCCAGCAGTTTATACACAGGGGGCTACGAGCAGTACTTC. Protein: CASSLYTGGYEQYF. J is TRBJ2-7 and V is TRBV28; the match to TRBD1 covers 8 bases. The J segment lost 3 bases and the V segment lost 1 base, leaving 2 bases of the junction unmatched. Germline CDR1 reads MDHEN; CDR2 reads SYDVKM. This CDR3 is built from 14 residues. Supplemented by reference TRBV28 and TRBJ2-7, the full variable domain reads DVKVTQSSRYLVKRTGEKVFLECVQDMDHENMFWYRQDPGLGLRLIYFSYDVKMKEKGDIPEGYSVSREKKERFSLILESASTNQTSMYLCASSLYTGGYEQYFGPGTRLTVT.

The chain employs TRBV13 and TRBJ2-3, with D unclear. Germline V gene data show CDR1 as PRHDT and CDR2 as FYEKMQ (reference sequence). CDR3 length: 12 residues. With 4 bases removed from V and 2 bases from J, the gap between germline ends came to 4 bases. The CDR3 sequence is CASSWVTDTQYF. CDR3 in DNA: TGTGCCAGCAGCTGGGTCACAGATACGCAGTATTTT.

DNA of the CDR3: TGTGCCAGCAGCCCGTGGACTACCCTTAGCACAGATACGCAGTATTTT. Amino acids: CASSPWTTLSTDTQYF. This rearrangement joins TRBV14 to TRBJ2-3; tentative D call: TRBD2 (6 bases). Looked up from germline, CDR1 is SGHDN and CDR2 is FVKESK. The V and J ends lost 4 bases and 0 bases respectively, with 14 bases between them. This CDR3 contains 16 residues.